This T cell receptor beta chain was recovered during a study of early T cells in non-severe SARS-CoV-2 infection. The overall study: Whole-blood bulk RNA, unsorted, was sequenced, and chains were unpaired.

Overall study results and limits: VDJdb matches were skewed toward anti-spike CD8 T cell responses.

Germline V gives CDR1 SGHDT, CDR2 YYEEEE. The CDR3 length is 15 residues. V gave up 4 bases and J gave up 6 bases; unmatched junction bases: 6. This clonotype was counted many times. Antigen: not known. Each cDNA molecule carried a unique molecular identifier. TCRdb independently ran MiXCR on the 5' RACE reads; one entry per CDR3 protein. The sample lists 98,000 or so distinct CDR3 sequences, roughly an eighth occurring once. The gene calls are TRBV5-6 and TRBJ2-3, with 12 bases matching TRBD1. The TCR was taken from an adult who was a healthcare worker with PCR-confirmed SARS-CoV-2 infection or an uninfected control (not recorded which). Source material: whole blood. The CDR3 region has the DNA TGTGCCAGCAGCATCCGGGACAGGGGGCTGGATACGCAGTATTTT. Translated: CASSIRDRGLDTQYF.